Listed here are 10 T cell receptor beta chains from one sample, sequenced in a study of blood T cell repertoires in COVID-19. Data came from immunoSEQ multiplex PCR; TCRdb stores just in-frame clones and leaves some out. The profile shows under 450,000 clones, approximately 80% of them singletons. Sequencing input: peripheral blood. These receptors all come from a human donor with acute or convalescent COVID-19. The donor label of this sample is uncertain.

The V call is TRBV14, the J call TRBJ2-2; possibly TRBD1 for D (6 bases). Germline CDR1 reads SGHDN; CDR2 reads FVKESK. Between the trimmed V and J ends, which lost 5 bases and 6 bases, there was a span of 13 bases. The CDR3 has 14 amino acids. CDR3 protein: CASSSTGFPGELFF. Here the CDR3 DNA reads TGTGCCAGCAGCTCGACAGGTTTTCCCGGGGAGCTGTTTTTT.

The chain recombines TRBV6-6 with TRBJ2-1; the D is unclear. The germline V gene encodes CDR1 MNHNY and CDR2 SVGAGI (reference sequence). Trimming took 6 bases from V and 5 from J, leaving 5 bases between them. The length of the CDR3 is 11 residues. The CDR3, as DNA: TGTGCCAGCAGCCTTAACAATGAGCAGTTCTTC. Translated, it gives CASSLNNEQFF.

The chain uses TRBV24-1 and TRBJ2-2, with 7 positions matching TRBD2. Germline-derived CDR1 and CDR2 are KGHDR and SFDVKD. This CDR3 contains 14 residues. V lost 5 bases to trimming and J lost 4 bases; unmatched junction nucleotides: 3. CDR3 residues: CATSAAGVTGELFF. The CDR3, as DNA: TGTGCCACCAGTGCTGCGGGAGTCACCGGGGAGCTGTTTTTT.

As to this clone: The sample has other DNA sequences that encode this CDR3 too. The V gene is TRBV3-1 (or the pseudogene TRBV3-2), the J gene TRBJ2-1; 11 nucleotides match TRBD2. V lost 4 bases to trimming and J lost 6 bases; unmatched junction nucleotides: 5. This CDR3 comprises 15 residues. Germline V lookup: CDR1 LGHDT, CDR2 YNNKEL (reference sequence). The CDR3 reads CASSRGTSGSNEQFF. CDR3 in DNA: TGTGCCAGCAGCCGCGGCACTAGCGGGAGCAATGAGCAGTTCTTC.

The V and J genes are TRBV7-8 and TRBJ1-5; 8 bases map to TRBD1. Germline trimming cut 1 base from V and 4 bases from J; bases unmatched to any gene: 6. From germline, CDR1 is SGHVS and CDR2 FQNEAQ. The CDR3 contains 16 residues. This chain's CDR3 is CASSLDGQGGNQPQHF. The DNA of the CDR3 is TGTGCCAGCAGCTTAGACGGACAGGGTGGTAATCAGCCCCAGCATTTT.

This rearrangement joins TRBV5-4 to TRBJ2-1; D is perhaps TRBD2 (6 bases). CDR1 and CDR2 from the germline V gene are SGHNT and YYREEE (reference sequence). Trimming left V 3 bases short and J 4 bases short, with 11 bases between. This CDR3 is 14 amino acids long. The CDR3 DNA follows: TGTGCCAGCAGCTCAGGAGGGGCGTACAATGAGCAGTTCTTC. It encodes CASSSGGAYNEQFF.

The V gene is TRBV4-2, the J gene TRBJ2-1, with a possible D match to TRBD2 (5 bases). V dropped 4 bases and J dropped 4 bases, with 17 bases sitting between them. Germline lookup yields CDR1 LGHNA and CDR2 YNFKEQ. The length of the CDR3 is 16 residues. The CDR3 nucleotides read TGTGCCAGCAGCCCAGCCGGGGTAGCGCGTTACAATGAGCAGTTCTTC. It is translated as CASSPAGVARYNEQFF.

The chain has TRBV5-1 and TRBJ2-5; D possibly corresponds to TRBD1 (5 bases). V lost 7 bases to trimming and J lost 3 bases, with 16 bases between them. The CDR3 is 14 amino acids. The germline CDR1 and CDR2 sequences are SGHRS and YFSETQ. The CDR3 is CASGRGSGKETQYF. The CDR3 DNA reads TGCGCCAGCGGAAGGGGTTCTGGCAAAGAGACCCAGTACTTC.

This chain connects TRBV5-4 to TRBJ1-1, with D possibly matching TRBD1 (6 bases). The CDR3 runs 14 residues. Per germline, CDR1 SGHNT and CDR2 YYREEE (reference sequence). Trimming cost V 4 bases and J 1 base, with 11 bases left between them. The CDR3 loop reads CASSKDRGNTEAFF. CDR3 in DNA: TGTGCCAGCAGCAAGGACAGAGGGAACACTGAAGCTTTCTTT.

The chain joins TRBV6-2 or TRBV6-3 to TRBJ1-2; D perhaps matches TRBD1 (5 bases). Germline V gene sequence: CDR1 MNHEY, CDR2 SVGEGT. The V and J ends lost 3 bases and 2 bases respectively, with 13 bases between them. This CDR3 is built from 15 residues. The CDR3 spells CASSYGGAPNYGYTF. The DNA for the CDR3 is TGTGCCAGCAGTTATGGTGGGGCCCCAAACTATGGCTACACCTTC.